This T cell receptor (beta chain) appears in the sequencing data of a study of Graves' ophthalmopathy and Graves' hyperthyroidism. Broader study findings: Blood repertoires reportedly contained most expanded thyroid clonotypes above 0.001 frequency. Ophthalmopathy was separated from stable hyperthyroidism by a 13-signature model with 85% to 90% sensitivity and 75% to 83% specificity.

Trimming at V came to 7 bases and at J to 4 bases, leaving 10 bases not matched to a gene. CDR3 length: 15 amino acids. The germline V gene has CDR1 MNHEY and CDR2 SMNVEV (reference sequence). This clonotype appeared many times. Its cognate antigen is unknown. RNA transcripts served as template for amplifying TCR beta CDR3 sequences. After a first-round RT-PCR with HTBI primers, a second-round multiplex PCR was run. TCRdb re-called the multiplex PCR reads through MiXCR, storing one row per CDR3 protein. The sample shows nearly 400,000 distinct CDR3 sequences, around 16% of them seen only once. Diagnoses were established from clinical symptoms, serum thyroxine, TRAb, thyroid ultrasound and orbital computed tomography.

Sequencing was performed on peripheral blood. This chain joins TRBV27 and TRBJ2-7; 10 positions match TRBD2. The receptor was isolated from a woman between 18 and 29 years old with Graves' ophthalmopathy. In nucleotides, the CDR3 is TGTGCCAGCATGATTAGCGGGAGGTTGCTGTACGAGCAGTACTTC. Amino acids: CASMISGRLLYEQYF.